A single sample gave rise to the 19 T cell receptor beta chains below, sequenced in a study of cytotoxic CD8 clonotypes in ibrutinib-treated CLL. Profiled with immunoSEQ multiplex PCR; TCRdb holds only in-frame clones, not every one. The profile covers about 97,000 clones, with 70% to 80% appearing a single time and 25% to 40% taken by the ten largest. Material: PBMCs, obtained after 12 months of ibrutinib treatment. The receptors were sampled from a human donor with chronic lymphocytic leukemia.

The chain couples TRBV6-5 to TRBJ2-3; 7 positions match TRBD2. CDR3 length: 15 amino acids. V gave up 2 bases and J gave up 4 bases; unmatched junction bases: 6. Germline V gene sequence: CDR1 MNHEY, CDR2 SVGAGI. The CDR3 DNA reads TGTGCCAGCAGTTACGGTCGCCGGGGGGCAGATACGCAGTATTTT. As protein: CASSYGRRGADTQYF.

The gene calls are TRBV7-3 and TRBJ2-2, with TRBD1 identical over 8 bases. The CDR3 covers 15 residues. J was trimmed by 8 bases and V by 5 bases; bases with no gene match: 10. Germline loops: CDR1 SGHTA, CDR2 FQGTGA. The CDR3 reads CASSPRGLAWGELFF. The CDR3 DNA reads as TGTGCCAGCAGCCCCAGGGGGCTAGCTTGGGGGGAGCTGTTTTTT.

This clone was seen just once. The chain links TRBV5-5 to TRBJ2-1, with D possibly being TRBD1 (6 bases). This CDR3 region has 13 residues. The V gene's germline CDR1 is SGHKS and CDR2 YYEKEE (reference sequence). V was clipped by 4 bases and J by 13 bases, with 18 bases between them. CDR3 residues: CASSLELTGGQFF. As DNA, the CDR3 is TGTGCCAGCAGCCTCGAACTGACAGGCGGCCAGTTCTTC.

This clone was counted a single time. The chain couples TRBV28 to TRBJ1-1; D is ambiguous. Germline CDR1 and CDR2: MDHEN and SYDVKM. V gave up 1 base and J gave up 3 bases, with 18 bases separating them. The CDR3 runs 17 residues. The CDR3 loop is CASSLYRGEGMHTEAFF. For the CDR3, the DNA is TGTGCCAGCAGTTTATATCGGGGAGAGGGTATGCACACTGAAGCTTTCTTT.

This rearrangement joins TRBV2 to TRBJ1-5, with D perhaps matching TRBD1 (5 bases). This CDR3 has 15 residues. Germline V gives CDR1 SNHLY, CDR2 FYNNEI. V lost 5 bases and J 5 bases, leaving 16 bases between the germline ends. CDR3 DNA sequence: TGTGCCAGCAGTATACGGGACGGCGGTTATCAGCCCCAGCATTTT. Protein: CASSIRDGGYQPQHF.

This clone has a handful of counts. The gene calls are TRBV10-3 and TRBJ2-1; 8 bases are shared with TRBD2. V gave up 4 bases and J gave up 4 bases; unmatched junction bases: 9. Germline V lookup: CDR1 ENHRY, CDR2 SYGVKD. This CDR3 has 16 amino acids. The CDR3 protein is CAISGQGLGTYNEQFF. CDR3 DNA: TGTGCCATCAGTGGGCAGGGACTAGGAACGTACAATGAGCAGTTCTTC.

The rearrangement uses TRBV28 and TRBJ1-2; TRBD1 matches at 10 bases. The V gene's germline CDR1 is MDHEN and CDR2 SYDVKM. V trimming: 4 bases; J trimming: 4 bases; junction bases outside the gene matches: 12. This CDR3 region has 17 residues. CDR3 sequence (DNA): TGTGCCAGCAGTTCCGGACAGGGGGAACGTTGGGGCTATGGCTACACCTTC. Amino acids: CASSSGQGERWGYGYTF.

The chain is built from TRBV10-3 and TRBJ2-3, with 8 bases fitting TRBD2. Trimming took 6 bases from V and 8 from J; bases not matched to a gene: 16. CDR1 ENHRY and CDR2 SYGVKD come from the germline V gene. CDR3 size: 16 residues. In DNA, the CDR3 is TGTGCCATCAGCGATCCCATTAGCGGGGAGGCGGGTACGCAGTATTTT. As protein: CAISDPISGEAGTQYF.

This clone was found a few times. The chain couples TRBV18 to TRBJ2-6; the D gene could be TRBD1 or TRBD2 (5 bases each). V gave up 6 bases and J gave up 0 bases, with 18 bases separating them. CDR1 is KGHSH and CDR2 is LQKENI in the germline V gene. The CDR3 consists of 18 residues. In nucleotides, the CDR3 is TGTGCCAGCTCCGGGGCGAGAGGGCCCTTCTCTGGGGCCAACGTCCTGACTTTC. Protein sequence: CASSGARGPFSGANVLTF.

V and J are TRBV5-1 and TRBJ2-1; TRBD2 matches 13 bases. CDR3 length equals 17 residues. Germline V gives CDR1 SGHRS, CDR2 YFSETQ. Germline trimming cut 1 base from V and 6 bases from J; bases unmatched to any gene: 7. CDR3 DNA sequence: TGCGCCAGCAGCTTGACCACAACTAGCGGGGGGGCCAATGAGCAGTTCTTC. Encoded protein: CASSLTTTSGGANEQFF.

This clone was picked up a small number of times. The chain recombines TRBV18 with TRBJ2-5; TRBD2 matches 14 bases. Germline values: CDR1 KGHSH, CDR2 LQKENI. The CDR3 totals 18 residues. V dropped 3 bases and J dropped 2; count of bases not matched to a gene: 8. Written as DNA, the CDR3 is TGTGCCAGCTCACCCGGACTAGCGGGGGGCCCGAAACAAGAGACCCAGTACTTC. It translates to CASSPGLAGGPKQETQYF.

The rearrangement uses TRBV4-1 and TRBJ1-2; D ambiguous. There are 13 residues in the CDR3. Germline CDR1 and CDR2: MGHRA and YSYEKL. The germline V and J ends were trimmed by 5 bases and 7 bases, with 14 bases remaining between them. The CDR3 DNA follows: TGCGCCAGCAGCGACCTCTCGGGAAGTGGCTACACCTTC. Its protein is CASSDLSGSGYTF.

V is TRBV30 and J is TRBJ2-3; 7 bases fit TRBD1. The CDR3 has 14 amino acids. V dropped 7 bases and J dropped 2; count of bases not matched to a gene: 9. Germline V gives CDR1 GTSNPN, CDR2 SVGIG (reference sequence). CDR3 residues: CAYWAGTDTDTQYF. The CDR3 nucleotides read TGTGCCTACTGGGCCGGGACAGACACAGATACGCAGTATTTT.

V usage is TRBV6-6 and J usage is TRBJ2-2; TRBD1 matches 10 bases. The germline gives CDR1 MNHNY, CDR2 SVGAGI (reference sequence). The CDR3 covers 14 residues. V gave up 8 bases and J gave up 1 base; unmatched junction bases: 1. Written as DNA, the CDR3 is TGTGCCAGCGGACAGGGGGTGAACACCGGGGAGCTGTTTTTT. Encoded protein: CASGQGVNTGELFF.

V gene TRBV9 combines with J gene TRBJ2-1; TRBD2 aligns across 8 bases. The CDR3 is 16 residues long. The V and J ends lost 0 bases and 0 bases, in that order; junction bases with no gene match: 2. Germline lookup yields CDR1 SGDLS and CDR2 YYNGEE. The CDR3 DNA sequence: TGTGCCAGCAGCGTAGGGAGCGGGGGCTCCTACAATGAGCAGTTCTTC. It codes for CASSVGSGGSYNEQFF.

The rearrangement joins TRBV7-3 to TRBJ1-2; D call uncertain. Germline V lookup: CDR1 SGHTA, CDR2 FQGTGA. The CDR3 consists of 14 residues. Trimming removed 5 bases at V and 4 bases at J, with 14 bases between. CDR3 loop: CASSPGQEAYGYTF. DNA for the CDR3: TGTGCCAGCAGCCCCGGGCAGGAGGCCTATGGCTACACCTTC. Looking up the rest from reference TRBV7-3 and TRBJ1-2 gives the full variable domain: GAGVSQTPSNKVTEKGKYVELRCDPISGHTALYWYRQSLGQGPEFLIYFQGTGAADDSGLPNDRFFAVRPEGSVSTLKIQRTERGDSAVYLCASSPGQEAYGYTFGSGTRLTVV.

This chain's CDR3 is CASSAGTGRNTIYF. As DNA, the CDR3 is TGCGCCAGCAGCGCCGGGACAGGGAGAAACACCATATATTTT. The chain couples TRBV5-1 to TRBJ1-3, with TRBD1 matching over 9 bases. The CDR3 is 14 residues long. Germline V lookup: CDR1 SGHRS, CDR2 YFSETQ. V gave up 4 bases and J gave up 5 bases; unmatched junction bases: 4.

This chain joins TRBV11-2 and TRBJ2-5; D might be TRBD1 (6 bases). Germline V gene sequence: CDR1 SGHAT, CDR2 FQNNGV. V lost 2 bases to trimming and J lost 1 base, with 11 bases between them. The length of the CDR3 is 15 residues. The CDR3 loop reads CASSLQGKVQETQYF. As DNA, the CDR3 is TGTGCCAGCAGCTTACAGGGGAAAGTCCAAGAGACCCAGTACTTC.

This clone has only a few counts. The chain combines TRBV6-6 with TRBJ1-6; D not resolved. Germline V CDR1 and CDR2: MNHNY, SVGAGI (reference sequence). V was cut by 10 bases and J by 8 bases, with 12 bases left in between. This CDR3 region has 12 residues. The CDR3 sequence is CATMNGDSPLHF. DNA for the CDR3: TGTGCCACAATGAACGGGGATTCACCCCTCCACTTT.